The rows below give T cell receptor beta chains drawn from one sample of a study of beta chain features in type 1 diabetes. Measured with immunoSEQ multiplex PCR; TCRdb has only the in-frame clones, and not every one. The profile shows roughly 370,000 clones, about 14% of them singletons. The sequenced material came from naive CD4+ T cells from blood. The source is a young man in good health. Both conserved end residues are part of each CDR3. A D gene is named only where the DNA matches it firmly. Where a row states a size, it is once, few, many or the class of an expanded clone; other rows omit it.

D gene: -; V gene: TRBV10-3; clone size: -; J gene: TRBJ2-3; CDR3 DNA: TGTGCCATCAGTGGAGTGACCAACGGGGCAGATACGCAGTATTTT; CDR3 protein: CAISGVTNGADTQYF
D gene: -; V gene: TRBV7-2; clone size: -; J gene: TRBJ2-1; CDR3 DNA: TGTGCCAGCAGCTTAGCCAGGGGCTCCTACAATGAGCAGTTCTTC; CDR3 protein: CASSLARGSYNEQFF
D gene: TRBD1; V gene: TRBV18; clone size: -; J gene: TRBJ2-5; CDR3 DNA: TGTGCCAGCTCGCCTAGGACGACAGGGCAAGAGACCCAGTACTTC; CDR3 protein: CASSPRTTGQETQYF
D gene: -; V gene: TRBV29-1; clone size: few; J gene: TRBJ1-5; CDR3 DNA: TGCAGCGTTTTCTTCGATCTCAATCAGCCCCAGCATTTT; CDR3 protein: CSVFFDLNQPQHF
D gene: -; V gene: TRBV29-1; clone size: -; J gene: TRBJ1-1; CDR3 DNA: TGCAGCGGAGCATCGACATTACACACTGAAGCTTTCTTT; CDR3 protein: CSGASTLHTEAFF
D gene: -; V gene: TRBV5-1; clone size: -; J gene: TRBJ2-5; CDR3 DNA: TGCGCCAGCAGCGCGGGACAGAACCAAGAGACCCAGTACTTC; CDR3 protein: CASSAGQNQETQYF
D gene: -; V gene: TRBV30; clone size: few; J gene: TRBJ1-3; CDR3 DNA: TGTGCCTGGGGAGGACAGTCCATGAACTCTGGAAACACCATATATTTT; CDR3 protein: CAWGGQSMNSGNTIYF
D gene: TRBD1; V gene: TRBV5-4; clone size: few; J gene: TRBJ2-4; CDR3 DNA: TGTGCCAGCAGCTCGCCACAGGGGGCTAATAACATTCAGTACTTC; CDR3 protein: CASSSPQGANNIQYF
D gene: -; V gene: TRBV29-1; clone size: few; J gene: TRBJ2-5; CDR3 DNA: TGCAGCGTTCAAGAGGGGGGCAGGAGAGAGACCCAGTACTTC; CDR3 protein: CSVQEGGRRETQYF
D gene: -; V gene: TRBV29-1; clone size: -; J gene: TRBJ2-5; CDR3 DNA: TGCAGCGTTGCGGGGGTAAGATGGGAGACCCAGTACTTC; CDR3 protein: CSVAGVRWETQYF
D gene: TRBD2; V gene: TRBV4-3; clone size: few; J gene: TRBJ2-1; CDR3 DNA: TGCGCCAGCAGCCCAGAGCTAGCGGGAGGCGTATACAATGAGCAGTTCTTC; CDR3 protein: CASSPELAGGVYNEQFF
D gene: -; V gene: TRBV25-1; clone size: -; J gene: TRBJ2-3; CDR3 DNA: TGTGCCAGCAGGGAGGCTACAGCTGGAGATACGCAGTATTTT; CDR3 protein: CASREATAGDTQYF
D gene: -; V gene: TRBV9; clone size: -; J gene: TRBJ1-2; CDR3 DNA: TGTGCCAGCAGCGTTTTAGGACGGACCGAGAGGCTCTATGGCTACACCTTC; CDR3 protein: CASSVLGRTERLYGYTF
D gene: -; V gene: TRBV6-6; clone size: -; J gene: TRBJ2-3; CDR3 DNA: TGTGCCAGCAGGTCGGGTCACAGCACAGATACGCAGTATTTT; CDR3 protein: CASRSGHSTDTQYF
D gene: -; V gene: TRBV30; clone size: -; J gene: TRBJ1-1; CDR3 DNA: TGTGCCTGGAGTGTGGGCATGAACACTGAAGCTTTCTTT; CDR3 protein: CAWSVGMNTEAFF
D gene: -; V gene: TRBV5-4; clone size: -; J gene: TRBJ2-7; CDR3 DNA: TGTGCCAGCAGCACCGACAGCTACGAGCAGTACTTC; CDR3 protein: CASSTDSYEQYF
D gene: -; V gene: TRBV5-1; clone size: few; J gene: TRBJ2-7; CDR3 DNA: TGCGCCAGCAGCCTTACCTCCTACGAGCAGTACTTC; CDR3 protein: CASSLTSYEQYF
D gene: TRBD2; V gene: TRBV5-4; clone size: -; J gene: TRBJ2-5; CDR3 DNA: TGTGCCAGCAGCCCGAGACTAGCGGGAGATACGGAGACCCAGTACTTC; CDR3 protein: CASSPRLAGDTETQYF
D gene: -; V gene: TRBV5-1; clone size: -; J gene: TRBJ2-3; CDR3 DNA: TGCGCCAGCAGCGTTATACCGGGGGCCACAGATACGCAGTATTTT; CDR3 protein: CASSVIPGATDTQYF
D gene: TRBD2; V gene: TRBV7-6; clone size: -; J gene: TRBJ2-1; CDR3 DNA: TGTGCCAGCAGCACGGGACTAGCGACACATGAGCAGTTCTTC; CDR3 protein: CASSTGLATHEQFF
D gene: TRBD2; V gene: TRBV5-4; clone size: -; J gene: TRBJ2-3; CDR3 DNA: TGTGCCAGCAGCTTGGCGGGTCTAGCGGTAGGTCGGAGCGCGTCCGATACGCAGTATTTT; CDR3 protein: CASSLAGLAVGRSASDTQYF
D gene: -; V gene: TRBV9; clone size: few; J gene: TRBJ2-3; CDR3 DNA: TGTGCCAGCAGCGCACAGGGGACTAGCACAGATACGCAGTATTTT; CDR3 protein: CASSAQGTSTDTQYF
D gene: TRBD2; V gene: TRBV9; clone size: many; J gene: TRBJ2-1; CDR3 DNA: TGTGCCAGCAGCACCGCTAGCGGGAGGGTTTACAATGAGCAGTTCTTC; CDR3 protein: CASSTASGRVYNEQFF
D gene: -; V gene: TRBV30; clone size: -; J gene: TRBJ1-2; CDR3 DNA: TGTGCCTGGAGTGGGCAGGCCACGGGAGGCTACACCTTC; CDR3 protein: CAWSGQATGGYTF
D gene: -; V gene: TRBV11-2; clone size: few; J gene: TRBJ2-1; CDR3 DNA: TGTGCCAGCAGCTTAGAACGGTCCGGCCTCATCGAGCAGTTCTTC; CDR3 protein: CASSLERSGLIEQFF
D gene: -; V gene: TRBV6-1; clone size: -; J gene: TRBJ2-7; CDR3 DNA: TGTGCCAGCAGTGCCCTAACCAAGGCTTCCTACGAGCAGTACTTC; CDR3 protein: CASSALTKASYEQYF
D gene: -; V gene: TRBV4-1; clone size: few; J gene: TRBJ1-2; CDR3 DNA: TGCGCCAGCAGCCAAGAACCGACAGGAGTCAACTATGGCTACACCTTC; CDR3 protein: CASSQEPTGVNYGYTF
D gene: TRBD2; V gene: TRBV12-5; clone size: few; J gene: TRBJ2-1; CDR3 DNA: TGTGCTAGTGGTCCCTGGGGTAGCGGGAACCACAATGAGCAGTTCTTC; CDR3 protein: CASGPWGSGNHNEQFF
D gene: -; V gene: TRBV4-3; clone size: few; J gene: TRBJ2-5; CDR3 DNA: TGCGCCAGCAGCCAAGCAGCGGGCCAAGAGACCCAGTACTTC; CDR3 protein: CASSQAAGQETQYF
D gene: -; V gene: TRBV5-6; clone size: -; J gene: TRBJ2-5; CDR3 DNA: TGTGCCAGCAGCTCCCCGGGGAAGTCCCAAGAGACCCAGTACTTC; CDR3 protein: CASSSPGKSQETQYF
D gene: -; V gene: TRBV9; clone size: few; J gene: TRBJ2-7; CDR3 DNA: TGTGCCAGCTCCGGACCCGGCTACGAGCAGTACTTC; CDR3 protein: CASSGPGYEQYF
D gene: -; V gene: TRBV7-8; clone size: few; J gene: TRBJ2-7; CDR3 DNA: TGTGCCAGCGGCAGGAGCTCCTACGAGCAGTACTTC; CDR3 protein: CASGRSSYEQYF
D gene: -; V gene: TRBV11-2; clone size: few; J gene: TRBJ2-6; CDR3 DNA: TGTGCCAGCAGCTTACCAGGGACCTCTGGGGCCAACGTCCTGACTTTC; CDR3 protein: CASSLPGTSGANVLTF
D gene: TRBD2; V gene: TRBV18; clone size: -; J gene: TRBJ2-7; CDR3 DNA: TGTGCCAGCTCACCAATCGGGACTAGCGGATCCGAGCAGTACTTC; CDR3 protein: CASSPIGTSGSEQYF
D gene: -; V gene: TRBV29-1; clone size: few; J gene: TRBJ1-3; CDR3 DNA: TGCAGCGTTGTCCAGACAGTCTCTGGAAACACCATATATTTT; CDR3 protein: CSVVQTVSGNTIYF
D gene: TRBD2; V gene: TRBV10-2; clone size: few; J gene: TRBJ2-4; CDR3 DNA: TGCGCCAGCAGTGACCCTGCCAGGGAGGGAAACATTCAGTACTTC; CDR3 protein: CASSDPAREGNIQYF
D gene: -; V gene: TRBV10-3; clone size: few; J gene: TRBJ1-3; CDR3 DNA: TGTGCCATCAGTGAACTAGGGTCTCAAGGAAACACCATATATTTT; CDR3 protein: CAISELGSQGNTIYF
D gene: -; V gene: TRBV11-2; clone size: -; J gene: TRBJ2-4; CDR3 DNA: TGTGCCAGCAGCTTAGTTTTTGGAAACATTCAGTACTTC; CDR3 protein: CASSLVFGNIQYF
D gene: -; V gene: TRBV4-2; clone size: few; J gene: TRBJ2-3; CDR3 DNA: TGTGCCAGCAGCCGAGATGATAGCACAGATACGCAGTATTTT; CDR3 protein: CASSRDDSTDTQYF
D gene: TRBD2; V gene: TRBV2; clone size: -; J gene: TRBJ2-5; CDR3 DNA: TGTGCCAGCAGTACTGGACTAGCGGGGGGGCCGGAGACCCAGTACTTC; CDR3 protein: CASSTGLAGGPETQYF
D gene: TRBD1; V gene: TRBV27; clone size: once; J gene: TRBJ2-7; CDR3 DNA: TGTGCCAGCAGTTTTATGAGGGACAGGGGCTACGAGCAGTACTTC; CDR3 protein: CASSFMRDRGYEQYF
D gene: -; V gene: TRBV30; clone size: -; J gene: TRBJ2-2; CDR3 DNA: TGTGCCTGGGCCCGAACCGGGGAGCTGTTTTTT; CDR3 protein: CAWARTGELFF
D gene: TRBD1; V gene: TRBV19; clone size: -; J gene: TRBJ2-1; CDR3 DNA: TGTGCCAGTAGTATTGGGGACAGGGATGAGCAGTTCTTC; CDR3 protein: CASSIGDRDEQFF
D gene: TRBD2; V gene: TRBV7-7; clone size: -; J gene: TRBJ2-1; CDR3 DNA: TGTGCTAGCAGCCCACTAGCGCCCACTAACAATGAGCAGTTCTTC; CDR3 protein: CASSPLAPTNNEQFF
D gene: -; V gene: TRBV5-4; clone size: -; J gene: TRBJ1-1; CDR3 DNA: TGTGCCAGCAGCTTTCCTCTGATGAACACTGAAGCTTTCTTT; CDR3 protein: CASSFPLMNTEAFF
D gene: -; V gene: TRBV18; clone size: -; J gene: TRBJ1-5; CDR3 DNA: TGTGCCAGCTCACCAGGTAGTCAGCCCCAGCATTTT; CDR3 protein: CASSPGSQPQHF
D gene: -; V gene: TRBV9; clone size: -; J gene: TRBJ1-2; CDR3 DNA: TGTGCCAGCAGCGTAGTACACCGGGGGCTAGGAGGCTACACCTTC; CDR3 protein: CASSVVHRGLGGYTF
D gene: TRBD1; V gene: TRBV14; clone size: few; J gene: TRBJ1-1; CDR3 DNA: TGTGCCAGCAGCCAAACAGACAGGGCGAACACTGAAGCTTTCTTT; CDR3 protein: CASSQTDRANTEAFF
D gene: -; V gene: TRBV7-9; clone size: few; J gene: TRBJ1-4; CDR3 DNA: TGTGCCAGCAGCTTACGCTTAGAAAAACTGTTTTTT; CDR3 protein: CASSLRLEKLFF
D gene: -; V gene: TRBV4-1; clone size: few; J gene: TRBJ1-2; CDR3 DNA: TGCGCCAGCAGCCAAGATGAGGGAGTTGACTATGGCTACACCTTC; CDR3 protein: CASSQDEGVDYGYTF